This is a list of T cell receptor beta chains from one sample in a study of post-analysis software for immune sequencing data. TCRdb independently ran MiXCR on the PCR reads; one entry per CDR3 protein. The table includes about 260,000 distinct CDR3 sequences, 30% to 45% detected once. The source material was blood. These receptors were obtained from a girl between 10 and 17 years old with multiple sclerosis. Each CDR3 is given with its conserved first and last residue. D genes are given only for firm matches. Clone size, where shown, is once, few, many, or a class for clones that have expanded.

j_call clone_size d_call v_call cdr3_length cdr3_nt cdr3_aa
TRBJ2-2 - TRBD1 TRBV7-9 17 TGTGCCAGCAGCCTCCCCTCGGGGACAGGGGGCACCGGGGAGCTGTTTTTT CASSLPSGTGGTGELFF
TRBJ2-6 many - TRBV6-6 15 TGTGCCAGCAGTTGGGAGACAGCTGGGGCCAACGTCCTGACTTTC CASSWETAGANVLTF
TRBJ1-1 - TRBD1 TRBV4-1 16 TGCGCCAGCAGCCAAGATTGGACAGGGCTGAACACTGAAGCTTTCTTT CASSQDWTGLNTEAFF
TRBJ2-1 few TRBD2 TRBV5-1 14 TGCGCCAGCGTCGGAGCGGGGGCTTACAATGAGCAGTTCTTC CASVGAGAYNEQFF
TRBJ2-7 - TRBD1 TRBV12-3/TRBV12-4 15 TGTGCCAGCAGTACCTACGGGACAGGGTTCCACGAGCAGTACTTC CASSTYGTGFHEQYF
TRBJ2-1 many TRBD2 TRBV6-2/TRBV6-3 18 TGTGCCAGCAGTTACGGGACTAGCGGGGGACCCAGCTACAATGAGCAGTTCTTC CASSYGTSGGPSYNEQFF
TRBJ2-7 once - TRBV20-1 16 TGCAGTGCTAGAGAGGGGGGGGCAGGGGTTACCTACGAGCAGTACTTC CSAREGGAGVTYEQYF
TRBJ2-2 - TRBD2 TRBV5-1 16 TGCGCCAGCAGCTTACTAGCGGGGGCGAACACCGGGGAGCTGTTTTTT CASSLLAGANTGELFF
TRBJ1-2 many TRBD1 TRBV5-5 14 TGTGCCAGCAGCGTGCGACAGGGCGGCTATGGCTACACCTTC CASSVRQGGYGYTF
TRBJ1-1 few - TRBV27 13 TGTGCCAGCAGTTTACTGACGTACACTGAAGCTTTCTTT CASSLLTYTEAFF